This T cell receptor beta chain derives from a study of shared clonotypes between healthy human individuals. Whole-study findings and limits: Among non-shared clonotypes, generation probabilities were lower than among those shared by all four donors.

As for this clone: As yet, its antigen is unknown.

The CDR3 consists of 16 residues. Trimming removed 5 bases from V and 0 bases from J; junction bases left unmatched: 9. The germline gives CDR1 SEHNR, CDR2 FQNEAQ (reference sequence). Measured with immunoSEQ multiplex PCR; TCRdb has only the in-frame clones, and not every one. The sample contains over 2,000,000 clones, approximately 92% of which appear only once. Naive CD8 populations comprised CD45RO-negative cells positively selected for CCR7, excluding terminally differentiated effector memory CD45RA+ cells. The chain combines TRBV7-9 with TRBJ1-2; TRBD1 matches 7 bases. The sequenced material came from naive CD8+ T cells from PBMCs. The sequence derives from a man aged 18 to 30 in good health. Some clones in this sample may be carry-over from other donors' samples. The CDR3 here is CASSPPTGNSNYGYTF. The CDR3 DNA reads TGTGCCAGCAGCCCGCCGACAGGGAACTCTAACTATGGCTACACCTTC.